These T cell receptor beta chains were read from a single sample in a study of identical twins. TCRdb itself ran the 5' RACE reads through MiXCR, one entry per CDR3 protein. Among 600,000 to 800,000 distinct CDR3 sequences listed, 20% to 25% were seen once. The same sample was also studied in work on T cells expressing NK-cell markers.

The sequenced sample was PBMCs. Receptor source: a woman under 30 in good health. The CDR3 runs from the conserved cysteine through the conserved F or W. Each record gives: CDR3 protein, V gene.

CSKGDRYNEQFF,TRBV29-1
CAAGWKRDQETQYF,TRBV12-3/TRBV12-4
CSARAAGVTGELFF,TRBV20-1
CSAKAGSKNIQYF,TRBV20-1
CASEKGRRTEAFF,TRBV6-1
CASGSIRDGRTLYNEQFF,TRBV12-5
CASSQGKGVRYEQYF,TRBV4-3
CSAKRENTEAFF,TRBV20-1
CASSHRPPEAFF,TRBV5-6
CAISGTTSGANVLTF,TRBV10-3
CASSFRRGRFKGNEQFF,TRBV11-3
CASSEPAGGPFNEQFF,TRBV2
CASSQRGGGGARNEQFF,TRBV4-2
CASSPFSARGYTF,TRBV12-3/TRBV12-4
CATSLDRGDYEQYF,TRBV15
CASMAGFGEGYTF,TRBV6-6
CASSQVAAGVETQYF,TRBV14
CASSLGSGKRETQYF,TRBV27
CASSPSRATYNEQFF,TRBV12-3/TRBV12-4
CASSTNEQFF,TRBV13
CASSLSSGRVGGELFF,TRBV4-3
CASSFPGSGPLGETQYF,TRBV5-6
CSARVGVTEAFF,TRBV20-1
CSARDLSPQETQYF,TRBV20-1
CSARDVAIAFDTQYF,TRBV20-1
CASSVGGTTEAFF,TRBV9
CSARQTSVPYEQYF,TRBV20-1
CSARVRTGISGNTIYF,TRBV20-1
CASSLAEDLTQYF,TRBV7-2
CASSRTSARQETQYF,TRBV6-1
CAISQDRAGRDEQYF,TRBV10-3
CASSWTDRVYGYTF,TRBV6-5
CSVERVFDEQFF,TRBV29-1
CASSLFLANTGELFF,TRBV12-3/TRBV12-4
CASSYGQGTGSPLHF,TRBV6-5
CASEPLDTQYF,TRBV7-8
CASSPGLPLQETQYF,TRBV5-1
CSATGQFTEQYF,TRBV20-1
CASSLEAPQYF,TRBV7-9
CASSLDPGTNEQYF,TRBV7-6
CSGLGQRGGYTF,TRBV20-1